The 2 T cell receptor beta chains presented below share a single source sample, sequenced in a study of blood T cells in healthy people across ages. The second PCR ran about 6 to 11 cycles with a sample-barcoded 5' primer and J-beta primers. TCRdb re-derived calls from the 5' RACE reads in MiXCR, one entry per CDR3 protein. The repertoire holds roughly 1.5 million distinct CDR3 sequences, with approximately 43% as singletons. The sequenced sample was blood. Receptors originate from a woman younger than 35 in good health.

J is TRBJ2-3 and V is TRBV5-5; D gene ambiguous. The CDR3 extends over 15 amino acids. V lost 1 base and J 4 bases, leaving 13 bases between the germline ends. Germline V CDR1 and CDR2: SGHKS, YYEKEE (reference sequence). CDR3 loop: CASSLTHINSDTQYF. CDR3 coding DNA: TGTGCCAGCAGCTTGACCCATATCAATTCAGATACGCAGTATTTT.

This clonotype was seen only a few times. The gene calls are TRBV27 and TRBJ1-6; a possible D gene is TRBD1 (5 bases). V was trimmed by 3 bases and J by 5 bases, leaving 11 bases between them. Germline V gene data show CDR1 as MNHEY and CDR2 as SMNVEV (reference sequence). This CDR3 contains 15 residues. CDR3 sequence (DNA): TGTGCCAGCAGTTTCGGGGGGACCAATAATTCACCCCTCCACTTT. As protein: CASSFGGTNNSPLHF.